What follows describes a single T cell receptor beta chain. These data come from a study of shared clonotypes between healthy human individuals. Trimming took off 3 bases at V and 4 bases at J, with 15 bases between the two ends. CDR3 length equals 15 residues. Assay used: immunoSEQ multiplex PCR; TCRdb lists only in-frame clones, some missing. The table includes hundreds of thousands of clones, approximately 80% detected once. The sample was PBMCs. The rearrangement links TRBV5-3 to TRBJ2-3, with D possibly TRBD2 on 5 matching bases. TRBV5-3 is treated as an ORF (open reading frame) with a function not yet certain. The sequence was obtained from a woman in her forties in good health. Some clones in this sample may be carry-over from other donors' samples. The CDR3 here is CARSSTNYRADTQYF. For the CDR3, the DNA is TGTGCCAGAAGCTCGACTAATTATCGGGCAGATACGCAGTATTTT.